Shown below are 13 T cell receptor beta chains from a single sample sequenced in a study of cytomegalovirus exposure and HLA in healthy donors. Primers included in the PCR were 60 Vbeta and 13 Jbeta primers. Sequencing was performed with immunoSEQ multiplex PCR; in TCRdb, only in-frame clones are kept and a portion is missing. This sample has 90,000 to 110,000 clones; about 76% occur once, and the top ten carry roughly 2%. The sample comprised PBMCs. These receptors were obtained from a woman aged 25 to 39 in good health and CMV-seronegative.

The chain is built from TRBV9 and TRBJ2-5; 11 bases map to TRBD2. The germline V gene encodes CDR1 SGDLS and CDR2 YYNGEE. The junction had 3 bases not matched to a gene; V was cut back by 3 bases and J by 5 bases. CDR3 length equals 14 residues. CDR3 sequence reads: CASSASSGGETQYF. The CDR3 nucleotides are TGTGCCAGCAGCGCATCTAGCGGGGGGGAGACCCAGTACTTC.

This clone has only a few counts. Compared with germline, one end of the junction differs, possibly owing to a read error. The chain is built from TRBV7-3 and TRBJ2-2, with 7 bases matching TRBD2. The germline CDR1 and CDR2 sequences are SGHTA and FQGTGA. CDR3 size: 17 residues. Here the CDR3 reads CASGFPGLLSNTGELFF. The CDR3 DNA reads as TGTGCCAGCGGCTTTCCGGGACTACTTTCGAACACCGGGGAGCTGTTTTTT.

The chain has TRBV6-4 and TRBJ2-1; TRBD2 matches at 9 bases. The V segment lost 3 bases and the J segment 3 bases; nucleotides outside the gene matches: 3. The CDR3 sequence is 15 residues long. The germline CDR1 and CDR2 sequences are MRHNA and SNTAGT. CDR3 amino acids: CASSEEAGGYNEQFF. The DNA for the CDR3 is TGTGCCAGCAGTGAGGAAGCGGGAGGCTACAATGAGCAGTTCTTC.

Written as DNA, the CDR3 is TGTGCCAGCAGCTTAGCCGAGACAGGGGCGAACAATGAGCAGTTCTTC. This gives the protein CASSLAETGANNEQFF. This chain connects TRBV7-6 to TRBJ2-1; 8 bases are shared with TRBD1. CDR3 length: 16 amino acids. Trimming cost V 0 bases and J 5 bases; bases outside gene matches: 6. Germline-derived CDR1 and CDR2 are SGHVS and FNYEAQ.

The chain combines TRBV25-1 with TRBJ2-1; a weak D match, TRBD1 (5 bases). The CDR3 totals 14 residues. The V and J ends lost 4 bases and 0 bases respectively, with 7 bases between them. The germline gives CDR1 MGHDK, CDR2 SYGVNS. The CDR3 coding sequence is TGTGCCAGCAGTGGGGGCGTCTCCTACAATGAGCAGTTCTTC. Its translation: CASSGGVSYNEQFF.

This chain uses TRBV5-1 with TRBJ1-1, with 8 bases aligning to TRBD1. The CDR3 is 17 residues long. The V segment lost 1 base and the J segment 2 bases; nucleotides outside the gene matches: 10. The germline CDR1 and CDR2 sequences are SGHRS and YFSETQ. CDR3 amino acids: CASSLSVTGDFNTEAFF. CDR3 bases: TGCGCCAGCAGCTTGTCCGTGACAGGGGATTTCAACACTGAAGCTTTCTTT.

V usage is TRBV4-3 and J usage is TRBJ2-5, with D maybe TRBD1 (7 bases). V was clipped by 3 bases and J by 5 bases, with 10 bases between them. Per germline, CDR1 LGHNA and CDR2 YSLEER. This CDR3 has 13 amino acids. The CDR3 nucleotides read TGCGCCAGCAGCCAGACAGGGAGGGAGACCCAGTACTTC. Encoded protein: CASSQTGRETQYF.

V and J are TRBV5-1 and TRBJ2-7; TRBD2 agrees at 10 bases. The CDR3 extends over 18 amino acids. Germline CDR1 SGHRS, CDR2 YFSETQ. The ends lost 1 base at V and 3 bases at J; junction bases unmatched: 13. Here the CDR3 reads CASSLNHIAGGGVYEQYF. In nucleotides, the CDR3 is TGCGCCAGCAGCTTGAACCACATAGCGGGAGGTGGGGTCTACGAGCAGTACTTC.

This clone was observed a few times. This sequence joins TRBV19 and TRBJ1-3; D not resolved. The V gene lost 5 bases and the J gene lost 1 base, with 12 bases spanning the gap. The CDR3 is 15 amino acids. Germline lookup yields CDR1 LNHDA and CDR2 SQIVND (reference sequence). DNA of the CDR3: TGTGCCAGTAGTGTTCCAGAATCGTCTGGAAACACCATATATTTT. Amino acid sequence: CASSVPESSGNTIYF.

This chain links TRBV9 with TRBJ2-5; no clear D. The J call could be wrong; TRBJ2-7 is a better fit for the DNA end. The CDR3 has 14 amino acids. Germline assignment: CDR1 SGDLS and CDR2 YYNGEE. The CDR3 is CASSVGDTDYEQYF. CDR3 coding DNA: TGTGCCAGCAGCGTCGGCGACACGGACTACGAGCAGTACTTC.

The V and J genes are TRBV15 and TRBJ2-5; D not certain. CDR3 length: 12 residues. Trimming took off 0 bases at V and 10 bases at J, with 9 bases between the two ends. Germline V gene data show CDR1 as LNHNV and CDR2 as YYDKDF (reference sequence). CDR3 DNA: TGTGCCACCAGCAGAGATAACGGAGTCCAGTACTTC. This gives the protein CATSRDNGVQYF.

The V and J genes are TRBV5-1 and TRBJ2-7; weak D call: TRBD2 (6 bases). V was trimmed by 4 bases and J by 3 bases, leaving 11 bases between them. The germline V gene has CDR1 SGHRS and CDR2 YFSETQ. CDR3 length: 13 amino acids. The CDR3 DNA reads TGCGCCAGCAGCAGCACTAGCAGCTACGAGCAGTACTTC. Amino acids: CASSSTSSYEQYF. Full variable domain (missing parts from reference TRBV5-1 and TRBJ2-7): KAGVTQTPRYLIKTRGQQVTLSCSPISGHRSVSWYQQTPGQGLQFLFEYFSETQRNKGNFPGRFSGRQFSNSRSEMNVSTLELGDSALYLCASSSTSSYEQYFGPGTRLTVT.

In DNA form, the CDR3 reads TGTGCCATCAGTGAGTCTGGTACTAGGGCGGGCCCTGCATCCACAGATACGCAGTATTTT. It specifies CAISESGTRAGPASTDTQYF. The chain has TRBV10-3 and TRBJ2-3, with a possible D match to TRBD2 (5 bases). The V end lost 0 bases, the J end lost 2 bases, and 24 bases lay between the germline ends. Germline CDR1 reads ENHRY; CDR2 reads SYGVKD. The CDR3 contains 20 residues.